This T cell receptor beta chain was profiled in a study of CXCR3-negative and CXCR3-positive naive CD8 T cells. The libraries of TRB cDNA were prepared using 5' RACE with UMI labels. Following a re-call of the 5' RACE reads, TCRdb has one entry per CDR3 protein and lacks DNA. The sample includes 45,000 to 65,000 distinct CDR3 sequences. Germline V lookup: CDR1 SQVTM, CDR2 ANQGSEA. This CDR3 has 13 amino acids. The clonotype comes from a human donor in good health. Some clones in this sample may be carry-over from other donors' samples. V gene TRBV29-1 combines with J gene TRBJ2-7; TCRdb's D call of TRBD1 is untestable without DNA. Source material: naive CXCR3- CD8+ T cells from blood. Subset denoted: CD45RO-CCR7+CD27+CD95- naive CD8+ T cells lacking CXCR3 (TNR3-). Here the CDR3 reads CSVEGTGLAEQYF.